This is a list of T cell receptor beta chains from one sample in a study of blood T cell repertoires in COVID-19. TCRdb keeps only in-frame clones here, not all; method: immunoSEQ multiplex PCR. Of roughly 330,000 clones in the sample, around four fifths were seen once. Material: peripheral blood. These TCRs come from a woman aged 45 to 65 with acute or convalescent COVID-19. Each CDR3 is given with its conserved first and last residue. Fields, in order: D gene, clone size, V gene, J gene, CDR3 DNA, CDR3 protein. The D gene is left open where the match is weak. Clone sizes are given selectively: once, few, many, or a class where the clone is expanded.

>NA|once|TRBV21-1|TRBJ1-2
TGTGCCAGCAGGGGGACAGGGGCTGGCTATGGCTACACCTTC
CASRGTGAGYGYTF
>NA|NA|TRBV4-1|TRBJ2-7
TGCGCCAGCAGCCTAAGGGTACGGGACAACTCCTACGAGCAGTACTTC
CASSLRVRDNSYEQYF
>TRBD2|NA|TRBV4-2|TRBJ2-3
TGTGCCAGCAGCTACGGGACTAGCGGGAGGACTAGCACAGATACGCAGTATTTT
CASSYGTSGRTSTDTQYF
>TRBD1|once|TRBV19|TRBJ1-5
TGTGCCAGTAGTTTATTGCCGGGACAGGGGGCTAGTCAGCCCCAGCATTTT
CASSLLPGQGASQPQHF
>NA|once|TRBV6-2/TRBV6-3|TRBJ1-5
TGTGCCAGCAGTCGGACAGTTAGCAATCAGCCCCAGCATTTT
CASSRTVSNQPQHF
>TRBD1|once|TRBV2|TRBJ2-2
TGTGCCAGCAGTGGGGACAGTAACACCGGGGAGCTGTTTTTT
CASSGDSNTGELFF
>TRBD2|NA|TRBV12-3/TRBV12-4|TRBJ2-3
TGTGCCAGCACCGACGCGGGGGCAGATACGCAGTATTTT
CASTDAGADTQYF
>TRBD1|once|TRBV3-1/TRBV3-2|TRBJ2-7
TGTGCCAGCAGCCCCCGACAGGGGGGGTTCTACGAGCAGTACTTC
CASSPRQGGFYEQYF
>NA|NA|TRBV5-1|TRBJ2-1
TGCGCCAGCACCGTGGGGGGGCCCAATGAGCAGTTCTTC
CASTVGGPNEQFF
>NA|few|TRBV10-1|TRBJ2-2
TGCGCCAGCCGGGAGGAGGGGGGGACCGGGGAGCTGTTTTTT
CASREEGGTGELFF
>NA|NA|TRBV3-1/TRBV3-2|TRBJ1-3
TGTGCCAGCAGCCAGACGGGATCTGGAAACACCATATATTTT
CASSQTGSGNTIYF
>TRBD1|few|TRBV24-1|TRBJ1-6
TGTGCCACCAGTGATGCGGGACAGGGGATGAATTCACCCCTCCACTTT
CATSDAGQGMNSPLHF
>TRBD2|NA|TRBV30|TRBJ2-3
TGTGCCTGGAGTTCCGGACTAGCGGGGGGAGATACGCAGTATTTT
CAWSSGLAGGDTQYF
>NA|NA|TRBV3-1/TRBV3-2|TRBJ2-4
TGTGCCAGCAGCCAACGGGACATTCAGTACTTC
CASSQRDIQYF
>NA|NA|TRBV4-3|TRBJ1-2
TGCGCCAGCAGCCAAGATCGAGGCCAGGGGAAGGGAGGCTACACCTTC
CASSQDRGQGKGGYTF
>NA|NA|TRBV5-6|TRBJ2-2
TGTGCCAGCAGACCTACAGGGAACACCGGGGAGCTGTTTTTT
CASRPTGNTGELFF
>TRBD1|few|TRBV2|TRBJ1-1
TGTGCCAGCAGGGGACAGGGTGAAGCTTTCTTT
CASRGQGEAFF
>TRBD2|NA|TRBV28|TRBJ2-2
TGTGCCAGCAGTCCCCCCCCGGGGGGATGGGGCGGGGAGCTGTTTTTT
CASSPPPGGWGGELFF
>TRBD2|NA|TRBV5-4|TRBJ2-5
TGTGCCAGCAGCGGACCCGGGGGGGAAGAGACCCAGTACTTC
CASSGPGGEETQYF
>TRBD1|NA|TRBV6-2/TRBV6-3|TRBJ1-2
TGTGCCAGCAGTCCCTGGGGACAGGGGGTTGACGGCTACACCTTC
CASSPWGQGVDGYTF
>TRBD2|NA|TRBV30|TRBJ2-5
TGTGCCTGGGGGGGGGTAATGAATACGGAGACCCAGTACTTC
CAWGGVMNTETQYF
>NA|NA|TRBV6-2/TRBV6-3|TRBJ2-5
TGTGCCAGCAGTTACGGGGGCAGGGTGTACCAAGAGACCCAGTACTTC
CASSYGGRVYQETQYF
>NA|NA|TRBV18|TRBJ2-1
TGTGCCAGCTCACCAGGGACTGCAACCTACAATGAGCAGTTCTTC
CASSPGTATYNEQFF
>NA|NA|TRBV6-2/TRBV6-3|TRBJ2-1
TGTGCCAGCAGTTACCCTATAGCCTTTACTAGTGTGTCCTACAATGAGCAGTTCTTC
CASSYPIAFTSVSYNEQFF
>NA|NA|TRBV5-1|TRBJ1-2
TGCGCCAGCAGCCTCACAGGAGGGGGCTACACCTTC
CASSLTGGGYTF
>NA|once|TRBV28|TRBJ1-2
TGTGCCAGCAGTTTGAGACATCCACCGGGAGGCTACACCTTC
CASSLRHPPGGYTF
>NA|NA|TRBV19|TRBJ2-1
TGTGCCAGTGAAAGGGAGCCGTACAATGAGCAGTTCTTC
CASEREPYNEQFF
>TRBD1|NA|TRBV27|TRBJ2-2
TGTGCCAGCAGTTCTACTGGACAGGCCACCGGGGAGCTGTTTTTT
CASSSTGQATGELFF
>TRBD1|many|TRBV4-1|TRBJ1-4
TGCGCCAGCAGCCAGGGACAGGCGGAAAAACTGTTTTTT
CASSQGQAEKLFF
>TRBD2|NA|TRBV2|TRBJ2-2
TGTGCCAGCCTTCCGGGACTAGGGGACACCGGGGAGCTGTTTTTT
CASLPGLGDTGELFF
>NA|NA|TRBV10-3|TRBJ1-2
TGTGCTACCCAGGCAGGCTTAGCTAACTATGGCTACACCTTC
CATQAGLANYGYTF
>NA|NA|TRBV6-2/TRBV6-3|TRBJ1-4
TGTGCCAGCAGTTACGTGGCTCCGACAGAAAAACTGTTTTTT
CASSYVAPTEKLFF
>NA|NA|TRBV2|TRBJ1-3
TGTGCCAGCAGGCCCAGGCCCTCTGGAAACACCATATATTTT
CASRPRPSGNTIYF
>NA|NA|TRBV4-1|TRBJ2-5
TGCGCCAGCAGCCAAGATCGTGGTGGCGAGACCCAGTACTTC
CASSQDRGGETQYF
>NA|NA|TRBV9|TRBJ2-1
TGTGCCAGCAGCGTAGTCCCCGGCAATGAGCAGTTCTTC
CASSVVPGNEQFF
>TRBD1|NA|TRBV5-4|TRBJ1-1
TGTGCCCTCGGACAGGACCAGGCTTTCTTT
CALGQDQAFF
>TRBD1|NA|TRBV3-1/TRBV3-2|TRBJ1-2
TGTGCCAGCAGCCGACAGGGACTCTATGGCTACACCTTC
CASSRQGLYGYTF
>TRBD2|NA|TRBV7-3|TRBJ2-1
TGTGCCAGCACCACCCAGGCGGGAGGGTACAATGAGCAGTTCTTC
CASTTQAGGYNEQFF
>NA|many|TRBV7-2|TRBJ1-1
TGTGCCAGCAGCTTCTCAACGCAGGGAACTGAAGCTTTCTTT
CASSFSTQGTEAFF
>TRBD1|NA|TRBV3-1/TRBV3-2|TRBJ1-3
TGTGCCAGCAGCCCCACGTCAGGGGGCAAAGAGGGAAACACCATATATTTT
CASSPTSGGKEGNTIYF
>NA|NA|TRBV7-2|TRBJ2-3
TGTGCCAGCAGCTTAGTGGGAGGTAACACAGATACGCAGTATTTT
CASSLVGGNTDTQYF
>TRBD1|few|TRBV11-1|TRBJ2-7
TGTGCCAGCAGCTCCCCCGGGACAGGGTTATCGGGAGAGCAGTACTTC
CASSSPGTGLSGEQYF
>NA|NA|TRBV5-6|TRBJ1-5
TGTGCCAGCAGCTCGCGGACAAGCAATCAGCCCCAGCATTTT
CASSSRTSNQPQHF
>NA|NA|TRBV6-2/TRBV6-3|TRBJ2-2
TGTGCCAGCAGTTATTACTCGCCCGGGGAGCTGTTTTTT
CASSYYSPGELFF
>NA|NA|TRBV21-1|TRBJ1-2
TGTGCCAGCAGCCCAGGGGGGCCGGGCTACACCTTC
CASSPGGPGYTF
>NA|NA|TRBV15|TRBJ1-2
TGTGCCACCAGCAGCCAGGCGACACCCTCCTATGGCTACACCTTC
CATSSQATPSYGYTF
>NA|NA|TRBV5-6|TRBJ1-5
TGTGCCAGCAGCTTGGGACACCAGGATACGCAGCCCCAGCATTTT
CASSLGHQDTQPQHF
>TRBD2|NA|TRBV2|TRBJ2-1
TGTGCCAGCAGGGAGACTAGCGGGAGAGGAAATGAGCAGTTCTTC
CASRETSGRGNEQFF
>NA|NA|TRBV6-2/TRBV6-3|TRBJ2-7
TGTGCCAGCAGTTACCAGGGGCCCCTTGTCGAGCAGTACTTC
CASSYQGPLVEQYF
>TRBD2|NA|TRBV6-5|TRBJ2-1
TGTGCCAGCAGTTACCGGACTAGCGGGTACAATGAGCAGTTCTTC
CASSYRTSGYNEQFF
>TRBD1|NA|TRBV6-2/TRBV6-3|TRBJ1-1
TGTGCCAGCAGCCGACAGGGGGAAGCTTTCTTT
CASSRQGEAFF
>TRBD1|NA|TRBV27|TRBJ1-4
TGTGCCAGCAGTTTAAATGGACAGGGGTTGGAAAAACTGTTTTTT
CASSLNGQGLEKLFF
>TRBD1|once|TRBV6-5|TRBJ2-5
TGTGCCAGCAGTTTCGGACAGGCTATAGAGACCCAGTACTTC
CASSFGQAIETQYF
>TRBD1|NA|TRBV5-6|TRBJ1-1
TGTGCCAGCAGCCGTAGACGGACAGGGAACACTGAAGCTTTCTTT
CASSRRRTGNTEAFF
>NA|once|TRBV7-9|TRBJ1-2
TGTGCCAGCAGCCCATCCCAGGGTAACTATGGCTACACCTTC
CASSPSQGNYGYTF
>NA|NA|TRBV24-1|TRBJ2-3
TGTGCCACCAGTGATCGGGGAGATACGCAGTATTTT
CATSDRGDTQYF
>NA|NA|TRBV5-1|TRBJ1-1
TGCGCCAGCAGCACGGGACAAGGTCACACTGAAGCTTTCTTT
CASSTGQGHTEAFF
>NA|NA|TRBV7-9|TRBJ2-7
TGTGCCAGCAGCCTTAGTTCCTACGAGCAGTACTTC
CASSLSSYEQYF
>TRBD1|NA|TRBV4-1|TRBJ1-1
TGCGCCAGCAGCCAACCCAGACAGGGGGCCTGGAACACTGAAGCTTTCTTT
CASSQPRQGAWNTEAFF
>TRBD2|NA|TRBV4-1|TRBJ2-7
TGCGCCAGCAGCCAGGACGGACTAGCGGCCGCCCCTTCCTACGAGCAGTACTTC
CASSQDGLAAAPSYEQYF